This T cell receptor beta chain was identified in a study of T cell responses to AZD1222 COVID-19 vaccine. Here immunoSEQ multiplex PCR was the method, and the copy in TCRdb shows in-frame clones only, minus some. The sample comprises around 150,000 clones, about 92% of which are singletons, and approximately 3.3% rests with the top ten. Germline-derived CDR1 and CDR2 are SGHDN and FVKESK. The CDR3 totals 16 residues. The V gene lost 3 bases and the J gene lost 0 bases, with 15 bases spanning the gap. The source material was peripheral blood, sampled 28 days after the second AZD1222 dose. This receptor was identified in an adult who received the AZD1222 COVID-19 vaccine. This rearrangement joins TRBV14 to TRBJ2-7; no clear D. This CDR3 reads CASSQVIGLFSYEQYF. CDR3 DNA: TGTGCCAGCAGCCAGGTAATAGGGCTCTTCTCCTACGAGCAGTACTTC.